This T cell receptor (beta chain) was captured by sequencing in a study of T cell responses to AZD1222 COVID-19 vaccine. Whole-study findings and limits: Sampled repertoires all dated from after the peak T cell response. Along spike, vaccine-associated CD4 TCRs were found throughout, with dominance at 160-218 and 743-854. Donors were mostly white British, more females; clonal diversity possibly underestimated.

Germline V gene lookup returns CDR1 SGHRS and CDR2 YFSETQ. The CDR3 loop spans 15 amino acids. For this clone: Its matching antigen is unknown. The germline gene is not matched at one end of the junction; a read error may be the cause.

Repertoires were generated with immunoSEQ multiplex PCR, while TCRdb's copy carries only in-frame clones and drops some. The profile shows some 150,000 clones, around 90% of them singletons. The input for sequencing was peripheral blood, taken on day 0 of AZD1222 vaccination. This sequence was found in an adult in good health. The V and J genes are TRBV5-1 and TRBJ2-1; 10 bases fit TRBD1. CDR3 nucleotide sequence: TGCGCCAGCGGCTTTCGGGGACAGGGGAGGAATGAGCAGTTCTTC. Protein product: CASGFRGQGRNEQFF.